Each of the 12 T cell receptor beta chains below was sequenced from the same sample in a study of beta chain features in type 1 diabetes. Study-wide points: Type 1 diabetes patients had moderately but significantly shorter TCRB CDR3s in all four CD4+ subsets.

The antigens of these receptors remain unknown. Expressed TCRB transcripts were sequenced, since all the RNA that had been isolated was reverse transcribed. Method: immunoSEQ multiplex PCR; TCRdb's copy keeps in-frame clones and lacks some. The sample holds some 660,000 clones, around an eighth seen once. Sequenced material: naive CD4+ T cells from blood. These TCRs come from a young man with type 1 diabetes.

This clone was observed a handful of times. This chain connects TRBV7-9 to TRBJ2-3, with D possibly TRBD2 on 6 matching bases. This CDR3 has 15 residues. From germline, CDR1 is SEHNR and CDR2 FQNEAQ (reference sequence). V shed 5 bases and J shed 5 bases, with 17 bases lying between them. CDR3 sequence: CASSPGLRFGDTQYF. The CDR3 nucleotides read TGTGCCAGCAGCCCGGGACTCCGTTTCGGAGATACGCAGTATTTT. The full variable domain, in which reference TRBV7-9 and TRBJ2-3 provide the parts outside the CDR3, is DTGVSQNPRHKITKRGQNVTFRCDPISEHNRLYWYRQTLGQGPEFLTYFQNEAQLEKSRLLSDRFSAERPKGSFSTLEIQRTEQGDSAMYLCASSPGLRFGDTQYFGPGTRLTVL.

The J gene is TRBJ2-1, the V gene TRBV5-1; D gene unclear. The CDR3 is 14 amino acids. CDR1 SGHRS and CDR2 YFSETQ come from the germline V gene. V gave up 0 bases and J gave up 9 bases, with 13 bases separating them. CDR3 bases: TGCGCCAGCAGCTTGGTTGCTTCCTTCGGTGAGCAGTTCTTC. Residues: CASSLVASFGEQFF. Together with reference TRBV5-1 and TRBJ2-1, the CDR3 gives the full variable domain: KAGVTQTPRYLIKTRGQQVTLSCSPISGHRSVSWYQQTPGQGLQFLFEYFSETQRNKGNFPGRFSGRQFSNSRSEMNVSTLELGDSALYLCASSLVASFGEQFFGPGTRLTVL.

The chain employs TRBV30 and TRBJ1-1; 8 bases line up with TRBD1. Germline assignment: CDR1 GTSNPN and CDR2 SVGIG (reference sequence). The CDR3 totals 12 residues. V was clipped by 1 base and J by 7 bases; unmatched bases: 2. Here the CDR3 reads CAWSGQGYEAFF. In nucleotides, the CDR3 is TGTGCCTGGAGTGGACAGGGGTATGAAGCTTTCTTT.

This clone was counted only a few times. The sample holds other DNA sequences that translate to the same CDR3. V gene TRBV9 combines with J gene TRBJ1-1, with D unresolved. CDR3 size: 14 residues. The V gene lost 2 bases and the J gene lost 1 base, with 9 bases spanning the gap. Germline V gene lookup returns CDR1 SGDLS and CDR2 YYNGEE. CDR3 in amino acids: CASSVSGGNTEAFF. Here the CDR3 DNA reads TGTGCCAGCAGCGTCTCGGGCGGGAACACTGAAGCTTTCTTT.

The rearrangement uses TRBV15 and TRBJ2-1, with D uncertain. Trimming pared 0 bases from V and 7 bases from J, leaving 10 bases between. Germline CDR1 and CDR2: LNHNV and YYDKDF (reference sequence). The CDR3 has 14 residues. CDR3 nucleotide sequence: TGTGCCACCAGCAGAGATTGGGCCGAGAATGAGCAGTTCTTC. This encodes CATSRDWAENEQFF.

This clone was detected only a few times. This chain links TRBV29-1 with TRBJ2-1; 7 bases are shared with TRBD2. The CDR3 is 15 residues long. V shed 6 bases and J 2 bases; nucleotides not matched to a gene: 10. The germline V gene has CDR1 SQVTM and CDR2 ANQGSEA. Here the CDR3 DNA reads TGCAGCGTGCGGGAGCGGGCCACCACCTACAATGAGCAGTTCTTC. Protein sequence: CSVRERATTYNEQFF.

The V and J genes are TRBV4-1 and TRBJ2-5, with D possibly matching TRBD2 (5 bases). CDR3 size: 16 residues. Trimming cost V 3 bases and J 2 bases, with 16 bases left between them. Germline CDR1 MGHRA, CDR2 YSYEKL. The CDR3 region has the DNA TGCGCCAGCAGCCAGGGGAGCGGTTCCGTTCAAGAGACCCAGTACTTC. Translated: CASSQGSGSVQETQYF.

This clone appeared a few times. This chain uses TRBV19 with TRBJ2-3; D call uncertain. The length of the CDR3 is 13 residues. The germline gives CDR1 LNHDA, CDR2 SQIVND (reference sequence). Deletions cut 8 bases from V and 2 bases from J, with 11 bases between. CDR3 in amino acids: CASVEWDTDTQYF. CDR3 nucleotides: TGTGCCAGTGTTGAGTGGGACACAGATACGCAGTATTTT. The variable domain in full, completed from reference TRBV19 and TRBJ2-3, reads DGGITQSPKYLFRKEGQNVTLSCEQNLNHDAMYWYRQDPGQGLRLIYYSQIVNDFQKGDIAEGYSVSREKKESFPLTVTSAQKNPTAFYLCASVEWDTDTQYFGPGTRLTVL.

The rearrangement joins TRBV5-4 to TRBJ1-1; 7 nucleotides align to TRBD1. Germline values: CDR1 SGHNT, CDR2 YYREEE (reference sequence). The CDR3 is made up of 16 amino acids. V lost 4 bases to trimming and J lost 0 bases; unmatched junction nucleotides: 9. The CDR3 DNA sequence: TGTGCCAGCAGCCCTACAGGGGAGGCCATGAACACTGAAGCTTTCTTT. Translation: CASSPTGEAMNTEAFF.

The chain employs TRBV5-1 and TRBJ2-7, with D maybe TRBD2 (5 bases). V shed 4 bases and J shed 0 bases, with 14 bases lying between them. CDR1 and CDR2 from the germline V gene are SGHRS and YFSETQ. CDR3 length equals 15 residues. This chain's CDR3 is CASSRSGVSSYEQYF. In nucleotides, the CDR3 is TGCGCCAGCAGCCGCTCCGGGGTTAGCTCCTACGAGCAGTACTTC.

This clone was picked up a small number of times. V is TRBV7-9 and J is TRBJ1-1, with 9 bases identical to TRBD1. The CDR3 has 14 amino acids. CDR1 and CDR2 (germline): SEHNR, FQNEAQ (reference sequence). Losses at the gene ends were 5 bases for V and 5 bases for J; bases not matched to a gene: 6. CDR3 residues: CASSQQGAITEAFF. As DNA, the CDR3 is TGTGCCAGCAGCCAACAGGGGGCAATAACTGAAGCTTTCTTT.

This clone was observed a handful of times. The rearrangement uses TRBV30 and TRBJ1-4; D gene unclear. Germline lookup yields CDR1 GTSNPN and CDR2 SVGIG (reference sequence). The CDR3 consists of 11 residues. V was cut by 5 bases and J by 6 bases, with 7 bases left in between. The CDR3 reads CAWHTYEKLFF. The CDR3 DNA sequence: TGTGCCTGGCATACTTATGAAAAACTGTTTTTT.